A selection of T cell receptor beta chains follows, all from one sample in a study of radiation and T cells in renal cell carcinoma. Assay: immunoSEQ multiplex PCR; the TCRdb copy retains only in-frame clones and omits some. The data hold about 120,000 clones, with roughly four fifths observed a single time. Sequencing used blood, obtained from a patient whose treatment included radiotherapy and nephrectomy. These receptors all come from a man between 45 and 60 years old with renal cell carcinoma. CDR3s leave out the opening cysteine and the closing phenylalanine or tryptophan.

V	CDR3
TRBV5-1	ASSLAGTTSLEQY
TRBV5-1	ASSLGPLGSETQY
TRBV19	ASSIAGGGTDTQY
TRBV6-1	ASSDWSGLLRGYT
TRBV9	ASSATSGRASEQY
TRBV28	ASSLLGARGRETQY
TRBV4-1	ASSLLANSYNEQF
TRBV16	ASSQSRDGELF
TRBV28	ASSLSRYGYT
TRBV5-1	ASSPRDRNNNEKLF
TRBV5-4	ASSLEVGAYEQY
TRBV14	ASTTGYSGNTIY
TRBV5-1	ASSLFGRLENEQF
TRBV2	ASSRGLGNQPQH